This TCR beta chain was identified during a study of patients and donors after allogeneic stem cell transplantation. This CDR3 contains 17 residues. V lost 8 bases and J lost 6; bases outside the gene matches: 10. The germline V gene has CDR1 MNHNS and CDR2 SASEGT. This clonotype was recorded a few times. Each CDR3 protein gets one entry after TCRdb re-called the RT-PCR reads with MiXCR. The table shows 390,000 or so distinct CDR3 sequences, with around 16% occurring only once. The TCR sequence derives from a human donor who was either an allogeneic HSCT recipient or a stem cell or donor lymphocyte infusion donor (not recorded which). It is not recorded whose cells these are; they may come from a transplant donor. This chain uses TRBV6-1 with TRBJ2-1; TRBD2 matches at 16 bases. The sample comprised blood, either unsorted or a sorted T cell fraction (not recorded which). DNA of the CDR3: TGTGCCAGCCGCGCCGGGGGACTAGCGGGAGGGTTCAATGAGCAGTTCTTC. It encodes CASRAGGLAGGFNEQFF.